The T cell receptor beta chain under discussion was sequenced for a study of T cell responses to AZD1222 COVID-19 vaccine (dated by TCRdb to the early 2020s). For the study in its entirety: A total of approximately 250 trial participants underwent TCR sequencing, of whom about 200 had received two doses of AZD1222 and some 25 had received two doses of the MenACWY control vaccine. Trial participants were enrolled by age into subgroups of 18-55, 56-69 and 70-plus years, and around 150, 28 and 57 TCR-sequenced participants, respectively, were included in these subgroups. The paper's findings and limits, for the study overall: Most participants were white British and females outnumbered males, and the authors suggested that clonal diversity may have been underestimated. Conclusions about previously exposed vaccinees are limited because only six or seven AZD1222 recipients were SARS-CoV-2 seropositive at baseline. Nearly half of unique spike-specific TCRs reportedly recognized epitopes outside regions mutated in the B.1.351 and B.1.1.7 variants. No day 14 peak-response samples were available, so repertoires were characterized only after the peak T cell response. After two AZD1222 doses, spike-specific TCR breadth and depth were significantly higher than at day 0 and than in MenACWY recipients. Vaccine-associated CD4 TCRs spanned the whole spike protein, with dominant responses in regions 160-218 and 743-854. In the small 56-69-year group, the increase in depth fell short of significance, most likely because of low power.

Remarks on this clone: No antigen is known for it. No much larger clone exists at a distance of one base, and base qualities are not known.

The CDR3 regions of human TCRbeta chains were subjected to immunosequencing. Per the source publication's procedure: TCRs in the repertoires were matched against a reference library of SARS-CoV-2-specific TCRs that had been generated with the MIRA antigen-specificity platform. Breadth was defined as the fraction of unique TCRs that were SARS-CoV-2-associated, and depth was defined as the fraction of total T cells that were SARS-CoV-2-associated. Each spike-specific TCR was assigned to its reactive spike region and to a CD4 or CD8 class using the MIRA data. Log10-transformed breadth and depth values were compared by one-way ANOVA with Sidak's multiple comparisons tests. TCRdb's version of the immuneACCESS table is confined to in-frame rearrangements and falls short of the full clone set. An unresolved V gene accounts for under half of the shortfall where checked; the remainder is of unknown origin. V and J calls and clone size are given by that table; D and trimming were obtained from the DNA. This sample has roughly 120,000 clones in its table, and around 85% of those were observed once. In total, the top ten clones hold just under 4.5% of the sample.

In light of the paper, this sample's time point label describes: about 28 days (+/-7) after the second vaccine dose. AZD1222 recipients whose second dose came at about 4 weeks and those whose second dose came at about 12 weeks were combined into one group, since spike-specific TCR depth and breadth did not differ between the two schedules. Vaccinee samples came from UK trials COV001 and COV002, including a single-blind randomized controlled phase 2/3 trial of AZD1222 (ChAdOx1 nCoV-19) in healthy adults. For TCRbeta chain sequencing, PBMC samples were collected from trial participants at day 0 and at day 28 after the second dose. The CDR3 spans 14 residues, from the cysteine through the phenylalanine. Here the CDR3 DNA is all that survives: 42 bases in frame from base 1. V is clipped by 0 bases and J by 5 bases, and the sequence between their germline boundaries is 10 bases long. Taken from the germline V gene, the CDR1 and CDR2 loops are LGHNA and YSLEER.

This clonotype was sampled from an adult who received the AZD1222 COVID-19 vaccine. Recombination linked TRBV4-3 to TRBJ1-2, with the D gene not clear enough to name. The sample in question was peripheral blood, obtained 28 days after the second AZD1222 dose. The sequence in DNA is TGCGCCAGCAGCCAAGATCTCAGTCGGTATGGCTACACCTTC. It translates to CASSQDLSRYGYTF.